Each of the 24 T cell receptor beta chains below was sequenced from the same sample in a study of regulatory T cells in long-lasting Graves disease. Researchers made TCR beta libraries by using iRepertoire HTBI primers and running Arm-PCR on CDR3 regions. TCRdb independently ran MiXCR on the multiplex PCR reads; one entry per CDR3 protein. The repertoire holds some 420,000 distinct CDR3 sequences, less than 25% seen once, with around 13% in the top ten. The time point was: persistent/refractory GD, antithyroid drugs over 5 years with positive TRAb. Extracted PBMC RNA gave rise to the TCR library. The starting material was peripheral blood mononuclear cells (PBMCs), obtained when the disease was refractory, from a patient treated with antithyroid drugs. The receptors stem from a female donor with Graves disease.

The CDR3 reads CASSGARTSGGNEQYF. In DNA form, the CDR3 reads TGTGCCAGCAGCGGGGCGAGGACTAGCGGGGGAAACGAGCAGTACTTC. The V call is TRBV7-8, the J call TRBJ2-7, with 13 positions matching TRBD2. Trimming cost V 5 bases and J 5 bases; bases outside gene matches: 9. This CDR3 region has 16 residues. Germline lookup yields CDR1 SGHVS and CDR2 FQNEAQ.

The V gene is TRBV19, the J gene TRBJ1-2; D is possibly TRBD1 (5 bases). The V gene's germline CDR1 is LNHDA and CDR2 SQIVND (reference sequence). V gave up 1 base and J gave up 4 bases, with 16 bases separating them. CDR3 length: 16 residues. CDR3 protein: CASSIGYKGPGYGYTF. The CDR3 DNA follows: TGTGCCAGTAGTATAGGATACAAGGGGCCGGGCTATGGCTACACCTTC.

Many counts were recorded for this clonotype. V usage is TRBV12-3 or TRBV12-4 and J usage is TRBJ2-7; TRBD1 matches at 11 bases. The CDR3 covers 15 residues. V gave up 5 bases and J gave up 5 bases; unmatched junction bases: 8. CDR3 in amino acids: CASSPRTGGPHEQYF. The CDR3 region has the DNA TGTGCCAGCAGTCCGAGGACAGGGGGCCCCCACGAGCAGTACTTC.

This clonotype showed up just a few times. The CDR3 loop reads CASSPARDTGELFF. CDR3 sequence (DNA): TGCGCCAGCAGCCCGGCGAGGGACACCGGGGAGCTGTTTTTT. The V and J genes are TRBV5-1 and TRBJ2-2; D is perhaps TRBD2 (5 bases). CDR3 size: 14 residues. V shed 4 bases and J shed 3 bases, with 10 bases lying between them. Germline-derived CDR1 and CDR2 are SGHRS and YFSETQ.

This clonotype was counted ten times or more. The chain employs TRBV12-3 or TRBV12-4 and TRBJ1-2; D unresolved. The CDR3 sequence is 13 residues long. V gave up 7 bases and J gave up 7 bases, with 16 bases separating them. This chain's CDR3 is CASTAVAGGGYTF. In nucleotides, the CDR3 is TGTGCCAGCACCGCCGTTGCGGGAGGTGGCTACACCTTC.

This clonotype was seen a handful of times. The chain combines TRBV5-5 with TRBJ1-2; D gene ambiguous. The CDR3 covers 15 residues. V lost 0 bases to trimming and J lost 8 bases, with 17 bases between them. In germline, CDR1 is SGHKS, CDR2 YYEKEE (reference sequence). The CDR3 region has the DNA TGTGCCAGCAGCTTGGCCGTAGGTTCCGGAGAGGGCTACACCTTC. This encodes CASSLAVGSGEGYTF.

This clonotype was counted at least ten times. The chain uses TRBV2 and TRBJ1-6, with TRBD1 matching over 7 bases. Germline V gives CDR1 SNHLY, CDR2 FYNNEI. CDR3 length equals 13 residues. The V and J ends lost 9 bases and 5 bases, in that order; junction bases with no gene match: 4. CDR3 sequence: CASGDRDNSPLHF. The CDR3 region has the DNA TGTGCCAGTGGAGACAGGGATAATTCACCCCTCCACTTT. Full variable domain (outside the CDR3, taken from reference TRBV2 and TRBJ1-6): EPEVTQTPSHQVTQMGQEVILRCVPISNHLYFYWYRQILGQKVEFLVSFYNNEISEKSEIFDDQFSVERPDGSNFTLKIRSTKLEDSAMYFCASGDRDNSPLHFGNGTRLTVT.

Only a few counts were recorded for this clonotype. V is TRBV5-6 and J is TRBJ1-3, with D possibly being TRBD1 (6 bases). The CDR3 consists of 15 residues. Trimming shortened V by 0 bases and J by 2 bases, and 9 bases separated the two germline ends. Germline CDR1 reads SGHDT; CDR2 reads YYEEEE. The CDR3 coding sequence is TGTGCCAGCAGCTTGGCTCCAGGGGCTGGAAACACCATATATTTT. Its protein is CASSLAPGAGNTIYF.

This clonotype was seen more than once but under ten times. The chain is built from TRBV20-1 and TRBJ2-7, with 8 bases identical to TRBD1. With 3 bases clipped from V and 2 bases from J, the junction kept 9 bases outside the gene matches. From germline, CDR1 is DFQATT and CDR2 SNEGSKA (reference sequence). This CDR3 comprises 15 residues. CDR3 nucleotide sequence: TGCAGTGCTAGGGCCCCGACAGGGGAAACCTACGAGCAGTACTTC. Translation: CSARAPTGETYEQYF.

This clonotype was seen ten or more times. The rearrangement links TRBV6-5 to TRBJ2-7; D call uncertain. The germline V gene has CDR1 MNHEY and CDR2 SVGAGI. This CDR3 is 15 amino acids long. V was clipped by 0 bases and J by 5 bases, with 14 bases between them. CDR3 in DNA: TGTGCCAGCAGTTACTCCGTTCCGGGCCCCCACGAGCAGTACTTC. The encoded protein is CASSYSVPGPHEQYF.

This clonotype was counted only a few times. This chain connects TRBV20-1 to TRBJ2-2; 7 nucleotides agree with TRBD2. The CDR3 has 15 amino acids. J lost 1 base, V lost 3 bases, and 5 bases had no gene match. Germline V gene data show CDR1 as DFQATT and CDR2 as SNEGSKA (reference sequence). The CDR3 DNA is TGCAGTGCTAGTTCGGCTAGCGGGAACACCGGGGAGCTGTTTTTT. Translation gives CSASSASGNTGELFF.

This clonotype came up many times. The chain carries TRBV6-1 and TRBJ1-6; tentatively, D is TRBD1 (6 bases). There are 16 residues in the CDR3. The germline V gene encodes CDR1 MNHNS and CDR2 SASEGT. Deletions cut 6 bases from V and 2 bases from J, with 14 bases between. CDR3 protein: CASRIRGDTYNSPLHF. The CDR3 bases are TGTGCCAGCAGGATTAGAGGGGACACCTATAATTCACCCCTCCACTTT.

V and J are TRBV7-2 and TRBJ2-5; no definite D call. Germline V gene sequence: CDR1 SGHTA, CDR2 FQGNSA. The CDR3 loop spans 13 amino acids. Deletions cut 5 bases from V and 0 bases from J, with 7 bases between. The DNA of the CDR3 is TGTGCCAGCAGCCGCCGCAACCAAGAGACCCAGTACTTC. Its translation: CASSRRNQETQYF. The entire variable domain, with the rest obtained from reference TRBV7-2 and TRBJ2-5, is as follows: GAGVSQSPSNKVTEKGKDVELRCDPISGHTALYWYRQSLGQGLEFLIYFQGNSAPDKSGLPSDRFSAERTGGSVSTLTIQRTQQEDSAVYLCASSRRNQETQYFGPGTRLLVL.

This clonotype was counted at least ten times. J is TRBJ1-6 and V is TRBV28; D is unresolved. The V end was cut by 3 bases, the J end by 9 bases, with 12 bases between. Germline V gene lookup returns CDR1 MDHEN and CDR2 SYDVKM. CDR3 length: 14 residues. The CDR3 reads CASSFEPAGSPLHF. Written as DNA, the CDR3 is TGTGCCAGCAGTTTCGAACCAGCGGGTTCACCCCTCCACTTT.

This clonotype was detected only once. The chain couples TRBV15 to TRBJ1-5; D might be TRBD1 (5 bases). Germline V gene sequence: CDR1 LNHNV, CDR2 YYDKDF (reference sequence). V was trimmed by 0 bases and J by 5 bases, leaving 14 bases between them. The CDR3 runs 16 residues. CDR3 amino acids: CATSRDGGIDHQPQHF. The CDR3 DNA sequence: TGTGCCACCAGCAGAGATGGGGGGATCGACCATCAGCCCCAGCATTTT. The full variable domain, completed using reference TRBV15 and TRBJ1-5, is DAMVIQNPRYQVTQFGKPVTLSCSQTLNHNVMYWYQQKSSQAPKLLFHYYDKDFNNEADTPDNFQSRRPNTSFCFLDIRSPGLGDTAMYLCATSRDGGIDHQPQHFGDGTRLSIL.

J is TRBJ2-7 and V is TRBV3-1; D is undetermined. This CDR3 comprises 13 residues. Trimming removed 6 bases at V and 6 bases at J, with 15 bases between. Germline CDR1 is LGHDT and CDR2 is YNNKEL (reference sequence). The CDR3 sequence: CASSGNSISEQYF. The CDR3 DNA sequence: TGTGCCAGCAGTGGCAATAGTATCTCCGAGCAGTACTTC.

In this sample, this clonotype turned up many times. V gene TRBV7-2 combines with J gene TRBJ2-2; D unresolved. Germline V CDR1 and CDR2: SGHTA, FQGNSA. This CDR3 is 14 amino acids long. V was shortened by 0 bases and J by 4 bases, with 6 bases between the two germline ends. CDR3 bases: TGTGCCAGCAGCTTAGCGCAGATCACCGGGGAGCTGTTTTTT. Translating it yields CASSLAQITGELFF.

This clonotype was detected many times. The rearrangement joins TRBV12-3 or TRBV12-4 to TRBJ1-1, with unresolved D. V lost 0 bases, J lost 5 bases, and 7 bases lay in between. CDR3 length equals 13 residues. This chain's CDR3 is CASSLALRTEAFF. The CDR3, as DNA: TGTGCCAGCAGTTTAGCGCTCAGAACTGAAGCTTTCTTT.

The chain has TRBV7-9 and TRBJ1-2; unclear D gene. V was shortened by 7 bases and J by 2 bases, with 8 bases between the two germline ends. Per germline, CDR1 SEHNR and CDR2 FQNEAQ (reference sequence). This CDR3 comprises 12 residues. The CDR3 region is CASTQLNYGYTF. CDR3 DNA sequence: TGTGCCAGCACACAGCTGAACTATGGCTACACCTTC.

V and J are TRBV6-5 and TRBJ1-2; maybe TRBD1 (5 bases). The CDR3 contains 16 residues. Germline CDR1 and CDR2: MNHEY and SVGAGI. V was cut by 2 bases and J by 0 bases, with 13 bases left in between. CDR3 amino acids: CASSYIGDGANYGYTF. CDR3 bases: TGTGCCAGCAGTTACATCGGGGACGGAGCTAACTATGGCTACACCTTC.

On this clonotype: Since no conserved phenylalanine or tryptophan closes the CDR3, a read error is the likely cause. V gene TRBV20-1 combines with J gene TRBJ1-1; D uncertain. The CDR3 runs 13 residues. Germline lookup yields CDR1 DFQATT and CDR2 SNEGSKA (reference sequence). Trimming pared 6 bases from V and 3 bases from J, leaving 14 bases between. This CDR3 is CSAIQRVDTEAFL. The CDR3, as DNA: TGCAGTGCCATACAGAGAGTCGACACTGAAGCTTTCCTT.

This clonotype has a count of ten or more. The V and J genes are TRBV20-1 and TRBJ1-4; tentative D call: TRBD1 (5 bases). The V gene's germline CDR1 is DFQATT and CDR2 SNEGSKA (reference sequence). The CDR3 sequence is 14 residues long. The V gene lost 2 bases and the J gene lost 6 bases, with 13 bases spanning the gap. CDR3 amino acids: CSARLMLGDEKLFF. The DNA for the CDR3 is TGCAGTGCTAGATTGATGTTGGGGGATGAAAAACTGTTTTTT.

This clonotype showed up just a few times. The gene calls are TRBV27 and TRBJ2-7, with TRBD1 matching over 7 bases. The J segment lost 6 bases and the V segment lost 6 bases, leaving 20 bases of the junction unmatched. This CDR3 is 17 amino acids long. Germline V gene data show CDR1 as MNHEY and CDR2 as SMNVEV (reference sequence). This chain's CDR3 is CASRPYGDSGYLGEQYF. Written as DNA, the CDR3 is TGTGCCAGCAGACCCTATGGGGACAGTGGGTATCTGGGCGAGCAGTACTTC.

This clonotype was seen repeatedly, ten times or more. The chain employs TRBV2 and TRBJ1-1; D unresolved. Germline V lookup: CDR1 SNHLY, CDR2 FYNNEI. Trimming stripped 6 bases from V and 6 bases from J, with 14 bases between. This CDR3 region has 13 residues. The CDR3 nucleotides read TGTGCCAGCAGAACAGAGGCTAGGGCTGAAGCTTTCTTT. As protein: CASRTEARAEAFF.